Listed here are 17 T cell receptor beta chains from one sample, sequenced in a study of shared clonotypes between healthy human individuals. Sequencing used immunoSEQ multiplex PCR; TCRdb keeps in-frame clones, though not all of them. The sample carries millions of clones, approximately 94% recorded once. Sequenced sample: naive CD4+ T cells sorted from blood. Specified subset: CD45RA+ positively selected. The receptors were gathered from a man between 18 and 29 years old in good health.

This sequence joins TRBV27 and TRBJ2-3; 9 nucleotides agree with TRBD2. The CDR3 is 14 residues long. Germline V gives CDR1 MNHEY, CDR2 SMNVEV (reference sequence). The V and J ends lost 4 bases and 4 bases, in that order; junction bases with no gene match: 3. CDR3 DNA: TGTGCCAGCAGTTCCTGGACTAGCGCAGATACGCAGTATTTT. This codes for CASSSWTSADTQYF.

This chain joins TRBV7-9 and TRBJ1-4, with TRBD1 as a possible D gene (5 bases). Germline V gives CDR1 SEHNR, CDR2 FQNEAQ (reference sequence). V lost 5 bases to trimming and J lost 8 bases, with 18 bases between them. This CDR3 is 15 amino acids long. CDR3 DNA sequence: TGTGCCAGCAGCCCGGTCCGAGGGGCTGGAGAAAAACTGTTTTTT. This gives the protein CASSPVRGAGEKLFF. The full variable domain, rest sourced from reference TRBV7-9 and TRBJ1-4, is DTGVSQNPRHKITKRGQNVTFRCDPISEHNRLYWYRQTLGQGPEFLTYFQNEAQLEKSRLLSDRFSAERPKGSFSTLEIQRTEQGDSAMYLCASSPVRGAGEKLFFGSGTQLSVL.

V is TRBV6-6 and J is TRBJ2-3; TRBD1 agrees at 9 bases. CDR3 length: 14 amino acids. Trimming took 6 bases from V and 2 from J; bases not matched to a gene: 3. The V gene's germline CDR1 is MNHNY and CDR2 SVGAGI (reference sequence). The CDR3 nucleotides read TGTGCCAGCAGGGACAGGGGATCCACAGATACGCAGTATTTT. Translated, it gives CASRDRGSTDTQYF.

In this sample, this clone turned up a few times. As DNA, the CDR3 is TGCGCCAGCAGCTTGGTCGTGGACTCGGGCAATCAGCCCCAGCATTTT. Translation gives CASSLVVDSGNQPQHF. The chain uses TRBV5-1 and TRBJ1-5; D is undetermined. This CDR3 comprises 16 residues. Germline lookup yields CDR1 SGHRS and CDR2 YFSETQ. The V and J ends lost 0 bases and 2 bases respectively, with 12 bases between them.

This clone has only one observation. Here the CDR3 DNA reads TGTGCCAGCAGCGGCAGGGGCTCGAACACTGAAGCTTTCTTT. Protein product: CASSGRGSNTEAFF. The genes are TRBV11-1 and TRBJ1-1, with D possibly matching TRBD1 (6 bases). The CDR3 length is 14 residues. Per germline, CDR1 SGHAT and CDR2 FQDESV (reference sequence). The V and J ends lost 5 bases and 1 base respectively, with 11 bases between them.

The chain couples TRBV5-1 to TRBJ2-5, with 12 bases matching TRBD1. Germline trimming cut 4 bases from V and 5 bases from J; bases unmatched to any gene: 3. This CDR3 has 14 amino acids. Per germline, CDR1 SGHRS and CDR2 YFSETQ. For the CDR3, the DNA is TGCGCCAGCAGCCCCGGGACAGGGGGCGAGACCCAGTACTTC. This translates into CASSPGTGGETQYF.

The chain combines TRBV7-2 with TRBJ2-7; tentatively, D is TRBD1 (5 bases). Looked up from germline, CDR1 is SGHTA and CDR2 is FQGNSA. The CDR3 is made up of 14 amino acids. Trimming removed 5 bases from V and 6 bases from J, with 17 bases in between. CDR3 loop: CASSDSFPGPEQYF. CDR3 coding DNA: TGTGCCAGCAGCGACAGTTTCCCCGGGCCCGAGCAGTACTTC.

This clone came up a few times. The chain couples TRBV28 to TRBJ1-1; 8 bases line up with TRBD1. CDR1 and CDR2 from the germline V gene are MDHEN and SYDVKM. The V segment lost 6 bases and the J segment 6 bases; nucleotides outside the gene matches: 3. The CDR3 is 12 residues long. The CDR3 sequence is CASRGQVAEAFF. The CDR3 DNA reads TGTGCCAGCAGGGGACAGGTGGCTGAAGCTTTCTTT.

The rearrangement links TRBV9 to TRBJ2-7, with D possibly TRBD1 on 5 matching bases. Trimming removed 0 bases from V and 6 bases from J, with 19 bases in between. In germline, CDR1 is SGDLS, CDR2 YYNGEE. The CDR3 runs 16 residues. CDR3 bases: TGTGCCAGCAGCGTAGGGGGCAGGGCCCTCAACGGCGAGCAGTACTTC. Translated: CASSVGGRALNGEQYF.

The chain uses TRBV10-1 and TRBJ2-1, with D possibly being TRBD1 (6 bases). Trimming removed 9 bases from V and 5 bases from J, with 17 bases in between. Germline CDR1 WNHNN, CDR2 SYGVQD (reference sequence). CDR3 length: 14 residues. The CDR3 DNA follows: TGCGCCAGGGGATCAGGACAGACTCACAATGAGCAGTTCTTC. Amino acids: CARGSGQTHNEQFF.

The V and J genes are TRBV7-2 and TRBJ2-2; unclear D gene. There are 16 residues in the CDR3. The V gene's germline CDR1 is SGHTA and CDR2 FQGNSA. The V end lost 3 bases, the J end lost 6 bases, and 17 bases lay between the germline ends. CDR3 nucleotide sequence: TGTGCCAGCAGCTTGTTTAGACCCTCGTTGGCCGGGGAGCTGTTTTTT. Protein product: CASSLFRPSLAGELFF. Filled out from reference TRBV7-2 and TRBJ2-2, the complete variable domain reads GAGVSQSPSNKVTEKGKDVELRCDPISGHTALYWYRQSLGQGLEFLIYFQGNSAPDKSGLPSDRFSAERTGGSVSTLTIQRTQQEDSAVYLCASSLFRPSLAGELFFGEGSRLTVL.

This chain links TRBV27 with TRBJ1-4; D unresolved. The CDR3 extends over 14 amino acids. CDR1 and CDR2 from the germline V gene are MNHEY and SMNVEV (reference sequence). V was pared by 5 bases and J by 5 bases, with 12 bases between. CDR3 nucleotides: TGTGCCAGCAGTAGACCCGGTTGGAATGAAAAACTGTTTTTT. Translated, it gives CASSRPGWNEKLFF.

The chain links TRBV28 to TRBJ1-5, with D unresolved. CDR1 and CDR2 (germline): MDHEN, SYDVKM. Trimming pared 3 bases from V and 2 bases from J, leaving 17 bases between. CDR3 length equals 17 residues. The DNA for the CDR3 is TGTGCCAGCAGTTTGAAGGGTTTCAAGGAGGGCAATCAGCCCCAGCATTTT. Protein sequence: CASSLKGFKEGNQPQHF.

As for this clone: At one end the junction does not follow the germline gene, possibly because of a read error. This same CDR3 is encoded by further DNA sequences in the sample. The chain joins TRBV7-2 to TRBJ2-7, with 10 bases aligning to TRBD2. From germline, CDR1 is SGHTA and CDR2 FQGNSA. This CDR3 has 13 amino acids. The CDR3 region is CASSLAGVSEQYF. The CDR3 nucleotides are TGTGCCAGCAGCCTAGCGGGAGTATCCGAGCAGTACTTC.

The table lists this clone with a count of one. CDR3 sequence: CASSSLTGGSYEQYF. The CDR3 coding sequence is TGTGCCAGCAGCTCCTTGACCGGGGGTTCTTACGAGCAGTACTTC. This chain links TRBV5-4 with TRBJ2-7, with D possibly matching TRBD2 (6 bases). The CDR3 covers 15 residues. Trimming removed 3 bases at V and 4 bases at J, with 17 bases between. Per the germline V gene, CDR1 is SGHNT and CDR2 is YYREEE (reference sequence).

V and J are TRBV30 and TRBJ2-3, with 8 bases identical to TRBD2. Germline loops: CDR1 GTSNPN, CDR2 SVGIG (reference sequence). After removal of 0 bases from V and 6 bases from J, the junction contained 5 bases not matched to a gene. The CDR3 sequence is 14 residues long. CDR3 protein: CAWSVGGASDTQYF. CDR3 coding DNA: TGTGCCTGGAGTGTCGGGGGGGCCAGCGATACGCAGTATTTT.

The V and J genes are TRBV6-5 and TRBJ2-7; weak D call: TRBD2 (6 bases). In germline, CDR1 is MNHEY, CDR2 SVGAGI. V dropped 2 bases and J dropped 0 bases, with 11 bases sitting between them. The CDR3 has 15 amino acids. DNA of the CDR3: TGTGCCAGCAGTTACCGGGCGGGGAGCTCCTACGAGCAGTACTTC. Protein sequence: CASSYRAGSSYEQYF.